This TCR beta chain is drawn from a study of PD-1 blockade in mismatch repair-deficient tumors. Assay used: immunoSEQ multiplex PCR; TCRdb lists only in-frame clones, some missing. The sample has around 120,000 clones; around 86% are singletons. A remark on this clone: What it binds is unknown.

Points from the study as a whole: Rapid post-treatment expansion, then contraction, generally preceding radiologic response, marked tumor-resident clones.

Germline CDR1 and CDR2: SEHNR and FQNEAQ (reference sequence). Trimming removed 2 bases at V and 0 bases at J, with 11 bases between. The CDR3 length is 16 residues. The clonotype comes from an adult with mismatch repair-deficient cancer. Specimen: peripheral blood, collected 44 weeks after starting pembrolizumab. The chain is built from TRBV7-9 and TRBJ2-4; no firm D call. The CDR3 region is CASSLLQVGAKNIQYF. The DNA of the CDR3 is TGTGCCAGCAGCTTACTTCAGGTGGGAGCCAAAAACATTCAGTACTTC.